Below, 19 T cell receptor beta chains from the same sample are listed, as sequenced in a study of shared clonotypes between healthy human individuals. Data came from immunoSEQ multiplex PCR; TCRdb stores just in-frame clones and leaves some out. The sample lists under 1 million clones; 96% were seen once. Only CD45RO-negative cells positively selected for CCR7 counted as naive CD8 cells, so terminally differentiated effector memory CD45RA+ cells were excluded. The sample consisted of naive CD8+ T cells sorted from blood. Source of these receptors: a young man in good health.

The chain recombines TRBV9 with TRBJ2-1; tentatively, D is TRBD1 or TRBD2 (5 bases each). This CDR3 has 14 residues. V dropped 3 bases and J dropped 12 bases, with 19 bases sitting between them. Germline loops: CDR1 SGDLS, CDR2 YYNGEE. The CDR3 protein is CASSEGWGSEGQFF. CDR3 coding DNA: TGTGCCAGCAGCGAGGGGTGGGGCTCCGAGGGGCAGTTCTTC. The full variable domain, with the rest looked up from reference TRBV9 and TRBJ2-1, is DSGVTQTPKHLITATGQRVTLRCSPRSGDLSVYWYQQSLDQGLQFLIQYYNGEERAKGNILERFSAQQFPDLHSELNLSSLELGDSALYFCASSEGWGSEGQFFGPGTRLTVL.

The gene calls are TRBV6-4 and TRBJ2-1; D remains unclear. The germline CDR1 and CDR2 sequences are MRHNA and SNTAGT. The ends were cut back, 2 bases at V and 0 bases at J, with 11 bases in the middle. The CDR3 covers 16 residues. In nucleotides, the CDR3 is TGTGCCAGCAGTGACGCCGTCACGAGCTCCTACAATGAGCAGTTCTTC. Its translation: CASSDAVTSSYNEQFF.

This chain joins TRBV5-1 and TRBJ1-2; D ambiguous. Germline V gene data show CDR1 as SGHRS and CDR2 as YFSETQ. Between the trimmed V and J ends, which lost 1 base and 2 bases, there was a span of 6 bases. The CDR3 has 13 amino acids. For the CDR3, the DNA is TGCGCCAGCAGCTTGTATCCCAACTATGGCTACACCTTC. Protein sequence: CASSLYPNYGYTF.

The chain uses TRBV10-2 and TRBJ1-1; no clear D. Germline V gives CDR1 WSHSY, CDR2 SAAADI. V was pared by 5 bases and J by 2 bases, with 12 bases between. This CDR3 spans 14 amino acids. In DNA form, the CDR3 reads TGCGCCAGCAGTATTCGGACGGTAAACACTGAAGCTTTCTTT. Residues: CASSIRTVNTEAFF.

The chain combines TRBV13 with TRBJ2-3, with 9 positions matching TRBD1. V dropped 4 bases and J dropped 2; count of bases not matched to a gene: 13. The CDR3 totals 18 residues. The germline gives CDR1 PRHDT, CDR2 FYEKMQ (reference sequence). The CDR3 bases are TGTGCCAGCAGCTCCCCAAAACCGGGACAGGGACCCACAGATACGCAGTATTTT. Its translation: CASSSPKPGQGPTDTQYF.

The J gene is TRBJ2-1, the V gene TRBV15; no clear D. CDR1 and CDR2 (germline): LNHNV, YYDKDF (reference sequence). The CDR3 runs to 11 residues. Trimming took off 1 base at V and 8 bases at J, with 3 bases between the two ends. CDR3 nucleotide sequence: TGTGCCACCAGCAGAGCTTATGAGCAGTTCTTC. This sequence encodes CATSRAYEQFF.

The CDR3 spells CASSETGYEQYF. The CDR3 region has the DNA TGTGCCAGCAGTGAAACCGGGTACGAGCAGTACTTC. V is TRBV7-2 and J is TRBJ2-7; the D is unclear. This CDR3 has 12 residues. In germline, CDR1 is SGHTA, CDR2 FQGNSA. Trimming cost V 6 bases and J 4 bases, with 10 bases left between them.

The chain links TRBV5-4 to TRBJ1-4, with 7 bases lining up with TRBD1. In germline, CDR1 is SGHNT, CDR2 YYREEE (reference sequence). The CDR3 is made up of 15 amino acids. J lost 3 bases, V lost 2 bases, and 4 bases had no gene match. The CDR3 loop is CASSLKGQANEKLFF. The CDR3 DNA reads TGTGCCAGCAGCTTAAAAGGACAGGCTAATGAAAAACTGTTTTTT. Full variable domain (missing parts from reference TRBV5-4 and TRBJ1-4): ETGVTQSPTHLIKTRGQQVTLRCSSQSGHNTVSWYQQALGQGPQFIFQYYREEENGRGNFPPRFSGLQFPNYSSELNVNALELDDSALYLCASSLKGQANEKLFFGSGTQLSVL.

The V and J genes are TRBV7-2 and TRBJ1-2, with TRBD1 matching 7 bases. CDR1 and CDR2 (germline): SGHTA, FQGNSA. The CDR3 has 15 amino acids. The V segment lost 0 bases and the J segment 4 bases; nucleotides outside the gene matches: 5. The CDR3 protein is CASSLATGVAYGYTF. The DNA of the CDR3 is TGTGCCAGCAGCTTAGCCACAGGGGTTGCCTATGGCTACACCTTC.

The genes are TRBV11-3 and TRBJ2-3, with unresolved D. Between the trimmed V and J ends, which lost 3 bases and 3 bases, there was a span of 7 bases. This CDR3 region has 13 residues. Germline CDR1 is SGHNT and CDR2 is YENEEA. DNA for the CDR3: TGTGCCAGCAGCTTGGGCAGAACAGATACGCAGTATTTT. Amino acids: CASSLGRTDTQYF.

The CDR3 loop is CASSLAQGSLNEQFF. In DNA, the CDR3 is TGCGCCAGCAGCTTGGCGCAGGGGAGTCTGAATGAGCAGTTCTTC. The chain recombines TRBV5-1 with TRBJ2-1; possible D gene TRBD1, 6 bases. Germline V gene lookup returns CDR1 SGHRS and CDR2 YFSETQ. V shed 0 bases and J shed 7 bases, with 14 bases lying between them. The CDR3 runs 15 residues.

This chain uses TRBV9 with TRBJ2-5; 9 nucleotides match TRBD1. Germline CDR1 is SGDLS and CDR2 is YYNGEE. J lost 5 bases, V lost 9 bases, and 14 bases had no gene match. The CDR3 sequence is 15 residues long. Here the CDR3 reads CAIPQAYRGHETQYF. In DNA, the CDR3 is TGTGCCATCCCACAGGCCTACAGGGGGCACGAGACCCAGTACTTC.

In nucleotides, the CDR3 is TGTGCCAGCAGCCCCTCCCCGGGCGGGAGTAAAGTGACCGGGGAGCTGTTTTTT. Translating gives CASSPSPGGSKVTGELFF. This chain connects TRBV7-9 to TRBJ2-2; 7 bases are shared with TRBD2. This CDR3 comprises 18 residues. Germline trimming cut 5 bases from V and 5 bases from J; bases unmatched to any gene: 17. Germline CDR1 is SEHNR and CDR2 is FQNEAQ (reference sequence).

J is TRBJ2-5 and V is TRBV2; 7 bases align to TRBD1. J was trimmed by 5 bases and V by 5 bases; bases with no gene match: 8. The CDR3 totals 14 residues. Germline V gene data show CDR1 as SNHLY and CDR2 as FYNNEI. CDR3 loop: CASSTGQEEETQYF. The CDR3 nucleotides are TGTGCCAGCAGTACCGGACAGGAAGAGGAGACCCAGTACTTC.

The chain uses TRBV2 and TRBJ2-5; no reliable D call. The V end was cut by 7 bases, the J end by 0 bases, with 9 bases between. Germline loops: CDR1 SNHLY, CDR2 FYNNEI. This CDR3 is built from 13 residues. The CDR3, as DNA: TGTGCCAGCATGAGTACAAACCAAGAGACCCAGTACTTC. This gives the protein CASMSTNQETQYF.

Concerning this clone itself: The same CDR3 arises from other DNA sequences in this sample as well. This chain connects TRBV27 to TRBJ2-7; 8 nucleotides agree with TRBD2. The V and J ends lost 5 bases and 3 bases, in that order; junction bases with no gene match: 3. This CDR3 comprises 13 residues. The germline gives CDR1 MNHEY, CDR2 SMNVEV (reference sequence). The CDR3 here is CASSSGSLYEQYF. In nucleotides, the CDR3 is TGTGCCAGCAGTAGCGGGAGCCTCTACGAGCAGTACTTC.

V gene TRBV2 combines with J gene TRBJ2-5; 7 bases match TRBD2. From germline, CDR1 is SNHLY and CDR2 FYNNEI. The CDR3 extends over 14 amino acids. V lost 8 bases and J lost 5; bases outside the gene matches: 11. The CDR3 DNA follows: TGTGCCAGCCCCCTCCGCGGGAGTGGGGAGACCCAGTACTTC. It yields the protein CASPLRGSGETQYF.

The chain uses TRBV5-4 and TRBJ2-7, with D maybe TRBD2 (6 bases). This CDR3 region has 13 residues. CDR1 SGHNT and CDR2 YYREEE come from the germline V gene (reference sequence). V gave up 4 bases and J gave up 7 bases, with 15 bases separating them. CDR3 coding DNA: TGTGCCAGCAGCAGTGGCAGCGGGTGGGAGCAGTACTTC. Its translation is CASSSGSGWEQYF.

The V call is TRBV4-1, the J call TRBJ2-7; 7 bases agree with TRBD1. The CDR3 totals 18 residues. V lost 0 bases to trimming and J lost 0 bases; unmatched junction nucleotides: 11. The germline V gene has CDR1 MGHRA and CDR2 YSYEKL. The CDR3 is CASSQDRAGTDSSYEQYF. Here the CDR3 DNA reads TGCGCCAGCAGCCAAGATAGGGCCGGGACAGATAGCTCCTACGAGCAGTACTTC.